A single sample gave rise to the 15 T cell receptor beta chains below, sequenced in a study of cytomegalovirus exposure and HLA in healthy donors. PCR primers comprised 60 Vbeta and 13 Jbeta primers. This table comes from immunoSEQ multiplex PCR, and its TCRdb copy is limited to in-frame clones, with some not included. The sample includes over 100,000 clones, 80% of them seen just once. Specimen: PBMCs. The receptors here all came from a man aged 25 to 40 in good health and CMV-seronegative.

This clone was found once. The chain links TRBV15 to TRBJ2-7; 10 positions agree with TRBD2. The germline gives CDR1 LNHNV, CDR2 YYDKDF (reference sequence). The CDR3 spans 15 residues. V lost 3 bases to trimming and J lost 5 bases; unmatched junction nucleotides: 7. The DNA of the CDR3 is TGTGCCACCAGCAGCGGAGCTAGCGGGAGCCACGAGCAGTACTTC. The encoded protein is CATSSGASGSHEQYF. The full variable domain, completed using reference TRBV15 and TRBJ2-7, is DAMVIQNPRYQVTQFGKPVTLSCSQTLNHNVMYWYQQKSSQAPKLLFHYYDKDFNNEADTPDNFQSRRPNTSFCFLDIRSPGLGDTAMYLCATSSGASGSHEQYFGPGTRLTVT.

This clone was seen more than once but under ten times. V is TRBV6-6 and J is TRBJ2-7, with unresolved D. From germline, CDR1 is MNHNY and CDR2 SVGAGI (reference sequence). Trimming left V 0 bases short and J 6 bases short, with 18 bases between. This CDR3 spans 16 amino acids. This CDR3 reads CASSYSNERSLLEQYF. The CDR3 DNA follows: TGTGCCAGCAGTTACTCGAACGAGAGATCCCTACTCGAGCAGTACTTC.

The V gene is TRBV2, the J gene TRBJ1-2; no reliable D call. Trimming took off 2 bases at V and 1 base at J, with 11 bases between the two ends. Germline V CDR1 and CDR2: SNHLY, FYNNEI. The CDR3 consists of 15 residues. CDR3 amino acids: CASSEWAGLNYGYTF. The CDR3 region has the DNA TGTGCCAGCAGTGAATGGGCAGGACTTAACTATGGCTACACCTTC.

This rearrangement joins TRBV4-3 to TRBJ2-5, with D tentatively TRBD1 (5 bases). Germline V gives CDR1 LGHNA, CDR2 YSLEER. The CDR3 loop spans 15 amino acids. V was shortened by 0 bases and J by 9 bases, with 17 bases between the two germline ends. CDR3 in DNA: TGCGCCAGCAGCCAAGATGGGGTAGGGGTATGGCCCCAGTACTTC. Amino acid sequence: CASSQDGVGVWPQYF.

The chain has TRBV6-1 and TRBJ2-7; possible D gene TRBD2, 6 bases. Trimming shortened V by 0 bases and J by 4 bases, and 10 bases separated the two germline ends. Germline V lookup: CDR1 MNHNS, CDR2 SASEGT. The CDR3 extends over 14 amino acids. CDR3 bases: TGTGCCAGCAGTGAAGCGGGACTGGTGTACGAGCAGTACTTC. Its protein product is CASSEAGLVYEQYF.

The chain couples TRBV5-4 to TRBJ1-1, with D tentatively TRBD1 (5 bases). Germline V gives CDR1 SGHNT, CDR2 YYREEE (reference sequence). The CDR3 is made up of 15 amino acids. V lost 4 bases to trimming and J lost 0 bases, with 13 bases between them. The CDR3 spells CASSADSSMNTEAFF. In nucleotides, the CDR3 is TGTGCCAGCAGCGCTGACAGTTCCATGAACACTGAAGCTTTCTTT.

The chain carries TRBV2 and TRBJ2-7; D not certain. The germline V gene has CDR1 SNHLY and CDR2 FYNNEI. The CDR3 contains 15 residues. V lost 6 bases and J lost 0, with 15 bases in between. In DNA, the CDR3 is TGTGCCAGCAGGAAACAGCCTTCGAGCTCCTACGAGCAGTACTTC. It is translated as CASRKQPSSSYEQYF.

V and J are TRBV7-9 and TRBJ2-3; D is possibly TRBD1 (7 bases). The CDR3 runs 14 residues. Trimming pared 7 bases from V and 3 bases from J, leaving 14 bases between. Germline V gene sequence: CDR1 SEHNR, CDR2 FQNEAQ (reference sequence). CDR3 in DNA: TGTGCCAGCAACATGCAGGGGGGAACAGATACGCAGTATTTT. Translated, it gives CASNMQGGTDTQYF.

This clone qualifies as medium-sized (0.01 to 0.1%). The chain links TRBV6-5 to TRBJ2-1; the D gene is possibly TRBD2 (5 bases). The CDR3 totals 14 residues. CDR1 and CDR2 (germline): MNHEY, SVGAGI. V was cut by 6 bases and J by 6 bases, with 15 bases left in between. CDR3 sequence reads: CASRDWGLGNEQFF. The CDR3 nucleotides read TGTGCCAGCAGGGACTGGGGTCTGGGCAATGAGCAGTTCTTC.

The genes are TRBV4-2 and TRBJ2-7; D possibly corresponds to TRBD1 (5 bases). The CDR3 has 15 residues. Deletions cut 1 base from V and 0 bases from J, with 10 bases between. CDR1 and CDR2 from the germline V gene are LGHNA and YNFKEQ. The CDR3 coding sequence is TGTGCCAGCAGCCAAGCAGGACAATCCTCCTACGAGCAGTACTTC. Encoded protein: CASSQAGQSSYEQYF.

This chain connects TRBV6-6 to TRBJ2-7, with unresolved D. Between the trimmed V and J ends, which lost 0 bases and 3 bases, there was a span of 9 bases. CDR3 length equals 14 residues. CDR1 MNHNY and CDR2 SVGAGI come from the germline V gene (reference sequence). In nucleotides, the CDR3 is TGTGCCAGCAGTTACTCCCCATACTTCTACGAGCAGTACTTC. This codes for CASSYSPYFYEQYF.

Written as DNA, the CDR3 is TGTGCCAGCAGTCCGGGACTGGGCCCCTACAATGAGCAGTTCTTC. Translated: CASSPGLGPYNEQFF. The gene calls are TRBV27 and TRBJ2-1; TRBD2 is a possible D gene (6 bases). Germline V lookup: CDR1 MNHEY, CDR2 SMNVEV (reference sequence). The CDR3 has 15 residues. The ends were cut back, 5 bases at V and 2 bases at J, with 13 bases in the middle.

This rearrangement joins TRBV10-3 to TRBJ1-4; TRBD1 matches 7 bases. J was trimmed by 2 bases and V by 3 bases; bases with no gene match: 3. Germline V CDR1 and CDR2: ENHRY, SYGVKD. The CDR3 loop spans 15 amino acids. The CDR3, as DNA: TGTGCCATCAGTGACACGACAGGGACTAATGAAAAACTGTTTTTT. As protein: CAISDTTGTNEKLFF.

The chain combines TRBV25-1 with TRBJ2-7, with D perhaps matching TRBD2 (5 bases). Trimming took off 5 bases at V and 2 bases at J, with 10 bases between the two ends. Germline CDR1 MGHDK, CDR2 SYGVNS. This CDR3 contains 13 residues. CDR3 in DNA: TGTGCCAGCAGTTACGGAGGCGCCTACGAGCAGTACTTC. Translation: CASSYGGAYEQYF.

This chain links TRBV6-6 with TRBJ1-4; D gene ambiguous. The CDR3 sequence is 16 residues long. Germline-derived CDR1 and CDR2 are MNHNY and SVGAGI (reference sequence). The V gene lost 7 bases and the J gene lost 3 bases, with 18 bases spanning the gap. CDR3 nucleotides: TGTGCCAGCATTCCTACCCCGTCCAGGCCTAATGAAAAACTGTTTTTT. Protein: CASIPTPSRPNEKLFF.